This T cell receptor beta chain was sequenced for a study of T cell responses to AZD1222 COVID-19 vaccine. Notes on the study in general: Repertoire sampling occurred only after the peak T cell response.

This table comes from immunoSEQ multiplex PCR, and its TCRdb copy is limited to in-frame clones, with some not included. The sample lists 100,000 to 150,000 clones; 93% were seen once. The CDR3 extends over 12 amino acids. CDR1 is SNHLY and CDR2 is FYNNEI in the germline V gene. V lost 6 bases to trimming and J lost 2 bases, with 6 bases between them. Concerning this clone: The target antigen is unknown.

This specimen was peripheral blood, taken on day 0 of AZD1222 vaccination. The rearrangement uses TRBV2 and TRBJ2-3, with D possibly TRBD2 on 5 matching bases. The TCR was taken from an adult in good health. CDR3 DNA: TGTGCCAGCAGGGACTTCACAGATACGCAGTATTTT. It yields the protein CASRDFTDTQYF.